These 14 T cell receptor beta chains originate from one sample sequenced in a study of cytomegalovirus exposure and HLA in healthy donors. The PCR used 60 Vbeta and 13 Jbeta primers. TCRdb's table, derived via immunoSEQ multiplex PCR, lists solely in-frame clones and lacks some. The data show about 200,000 clones, nearly 80% seen once. Sequencing was done on a sample of PBMCs. These receptors were obtained from a man younger than 35 in good health and CMV-seronegative.

With respect to this clone: The junction and the germline gene differ at one end; a read error may be behind it. V and J are TRBV2 and TRBJ1-3; D gene unclear. CDR1 and CDR2 (germline): SNHLY, FYNNEI. This CDR3 is 17 amino acids long. CDR3 in DNA: TGTGCCAGCAGGGAAGGAGGGTACCCAGTCTCTGGAAACACCATATATTTT. Amino acid sequence: CASREGGYPVSGNTIYF. The variable domain in full, with the rest retrieved from reference TRBV2 and TRBJ1-3, is EPEVTQTPSHQVTQMGQEVILRCVPISNHLYFYWYRQILGQKVEFLVSFYNNEISEKSEIFDDQFSVERPDGSNFTLKIRSTKLEDSAMYFCASREGGYPVSGNTIYFGEGSWLTVV.

The sample holds a few counts of this clone. The V and J genes are TRBV4-1 and TRBJ2-3, with D maybe TRBD1 (5 bases). Trimming took off 4 bases at V and 1 base at J, with 12 bases between the two ends. This CDR3 is built from 15 residues. Germline CDR1 and CDR2: MGHRA and YSYEKL. CDR3 sequence (DNA): TGCGCCAGCAGCCCCGGACAAGGGGGCACAGATACGCAGTATTTT. It specifies CASSPGQGGTDTQYF.

This chain connects TRBV5-1 to TRBJ1-3; TRBD1 matches at 9 bases. Trimming removed 4 bases from V and 4 bases from J; junction bases left unmatched: 9. Germline-derived CDR1 and CDR2 are SGHRS and YFSETQ. CDR3 length: 16 amino acids. CDR3 nucleotide sequence: TGCGCCAGCAGCACTTCACAGGGGGCGACGGGAAACACCATATATTTT. It codes for CASSTSQGATGNTIYF.

The V gene is TRBV5-6, the J gene TRBJ2-7; possible D gene TRBD2, 5 bases. Looked up from germline, CDR1 is SGHDT and CDR2 is YYEEEE. The CDR3 extends over 15 amino acids. V lost 0 bases to trimming and J lost 0 bases, with 10 bases between them. CDR3 loop: CASSLVPGSSYEQYF. The CDR3 DNA sequence: TGTGCCAGCAGCTTGGTTCCTGGGAGCTCCTACGAGCAGTACTTC.

Remarks on this clone: A read error may produce the germline difference seen at one junction end. The chain has TRBV7-7 and TRBJ2-1; 9 nucleotides align to TRBD2. Germline V CDR1 and CDR2: SSHAT, FNYEAQ (reference sequence). CDR3 length: 16 amino acids. The CDR3 region is CASSLEGGGGLNEQFF. DNA of the CDR3: TGTGCTAGCAGCTTAGAAGGCGGGGGGGGATTGAATGAGCAGTTCTTC.

V is TRBV19 and J is TRBJ2-5; possibly TRBD2 for D (6 bases). V shed 1 base and J shed 5 bases, with 17 bases lying between them. The CDR3 loop spans 16 amino acids. In germline, CDR1 is LNHDA, CDR2 SQIVND (reference sequence). CDR3 DNA: TGTGCCAGTAGTATAGGCCCAGGAATTGGGGGGGAGACCCAGTACTTC. It is translated as CASSIGPGIGGETQYF.

As regards this clone: At one end, the junction sequence differs from germline, possibly due to a read error. Different DNA sequences within this sample yield the same CDR3. The chain employs TRBV10-1 and TRBJ1-5; possibly TRBD1 for D (6 bases). CDR1 and CDR2 from the germline V gene are WNHNN and SYGVQD (reference sequence). The CDR3 extends over 15 amino acids. The CDR3 protein is CASSQTGSSNQPQHF. Written as DNA, the CDR3 is TGCGCCAGCAGCCAAACAGGGTCTAGCAACCAGCCCCAGCATTTT.

The chain carries TRBV6-6 and TRBJ2-7; no firm D call. CDR3 length equals 15 residues. CDR1 and CDR2 from the germline V gene are MNHNY and SVGAGI (reference sequence). V lost 5 bases, J lost 2 bases, and 16 bases lay in between. The CDR3 sequence: CASSTTDGLTYEQYF. The CDR3, as DNA: TGTGCCAGCAGTACAACAGATGGGTTAACCTACGAGCAGTACTTC.

The CDR3 DNA follows: TGTGCCAGCAGCCCGACAGGGGACCCTTACGAGCAGTACTTC. It codes for CASSPTGDPYEQYF. The V call is TRBV5-8, the J call TRBJ2-7; 8 bases agree with TRBD1. This CDR3 is 14 amino acids long. Germline V CDR1 and CDR2: SGHTS, YDEGEE. J gave up 4 bases and V 4 bases, and 7 bases lay outside the gene matches.

This CDR3 is CASSQEWRYTF. The CDR3 coding sequence is TGTGCCAGCAGTCAAGAATGGCGCTACACCTTC. This chain joins TRBV28 and TRBJ1-2, with no clear D. The CDR3 totals 11 residues. Germline V CDR1 and CDR2: MDHEN, SYDVKM. Trimming left V 5 bases short and J 9 bases short, with 10 bases between.

The chain employs TRBV25-1 and TRBJ2-2; D may be TRBD1 (6 bases). The CDR3 is 16 amino acids. Trimming cost V 6 bases and J 4 bases, with 18 bases left between them. Germline V gene lookup returns CDR1 MGHDK and CDR2 SYGVNS. CDR3 protein: CASRTGGARATGELFF. The CDR3 coding sequence is TGTGCCAGCAGAACTGGGGGCGCGCGGGCCACCGGGGAGCTGTTTTTT.

This clone turned up a few times. The genes are TRBV7-3 and TRBJ1-3; tentative D call: TRBD1 (6 bases). V lost 5 bases and J 4 bases, leaving 9 bases between the germline ends. CDR1 is SGHTA and CDR2 is FQGTGA in the germline V gene. The CDR3 spans 13 residues. CDR3 bases: TGTGCCAGCAGCATGGACAGAGGAAACACCATATATTTT. Its translation: CASSMDRGNTIYF.

The genes are TRBV12-5 and TRBJ2-2, with D unresolved. The V gene's germline CDR1 is LGHNT and CDR2 FRNRAP. The CDR3 loop spans 13 amino acids. V was cut by 1 base and J by 4 bases, with 4 bases left in between. The CDR3 DNA reads TGTGCTAGTGGTTTGGGACTCACCGGGGAGCTGTTTTTT. This translates into CASGLGLTGELFF.

The V and J genes are TRBV6-5 and TRBJ2-3; D is possibly TRBD2 (6 bases). Trimming removed 0 bases at V and 4 bases at J, with 11 bases between. CDR3 length: 15 residues. Germline values: CDR1 MNHEY, CDR2 SVGAGI. This CDR3 is CASSYSSSSADTQYF. DNA for the CDR3: TGTGCCAGCAGTTACTCGTCGTCTAGCGCAGATACGCAGTATTTT.